Each of the 6 T cell receptor beta chains below was sequenced from the same sample in a study of shared clonotypes between healthy human individuals. Some clones are missing from TCRdb's copy, which holds only in-frame ones; the method was immunoSEQ multiplex PCR. The repertoire holds under 2,500,000 clones, with approximately 94% as singletons. What was sequenced was naive CD4+ T cells sorted from blood. Noted subset: CD45RA+ positively selected. These receptor sequences come from a young man in good health.

This chain connects TRBV9 to TRBJ2-2, with D perhaps matching TRBD1 (5 bases). Germline loops: CDR1 SGDLS, CDR2 YYNGEE. V shed 0 bases and J shed 6 bases, with 9 bases lying between them. The CDR3 has 14 amino acids. The CDR3 coding sequence is TGTGCCAGCAGCGTAGTCCCAGGGCCCGGGGAGCTGTTTTTT. It encodes CASSVVPGPGELFF. Using reference TRBV9 and TRBJ2-2 for the parts outside the CDR3, the full variable domain is DSGVTQTPKHLITATGQRVTLRCSPRSGDLSVYWYQQSLDQGLQFLIQYYNGEERAKGNILERFSAQQFPDLHSELNLSSLELGDSALYFCASSVVPGPGELFFGEGSRLTVL.

The V call is TRBV18, the J call TRBJ1-3, with D hard to call. The V end lost 3 bases, the J end lost 9 bases, and 15 bases lay between the germline ends. CDR1 is KGHSH and CDR2 is LQKENI in the germline V gene. This CDR3 is 14 amino acids long. CDR3 in DNA: TGTGCCAGCTCACCCAGTTTATCCGCGGCCACCATATATTTT. It encodes CASSPSLSAATIYF.

J is TRBJ1-2 and V is TRBV27; 8 bases map to TRBD1. V lost 0 bases to trimming and J lost 3 bases; unmatched junction nucleotides: 3. This CDR3 contains 15 residues. Germline CDR1 and CDR2: MNHEY and SMNVEV (reference sequence). This CDR3 reads CASSLSRTGHYGYTF. The CDR3 DNA is TGTGCCAGCAGTTTATCCCGGACAGGGCACTATGGCTACACCTTC.

This clone was detected once. The chain combines TRBV30 with TRBJ2-2, with 9 bases lining up with TRBD1. The J segment lost 5 bases and the V segment lost 2 bases, leaving 6 bases of the junction unmatched. The CDR3 loop spans 15 amino acids. Germline V CDR1 and CDR2: GTSNPN, SVGIG (reference sequence). The CDR3 loop is CAWSPHRGLTGELFF. Here the CDR3 DNA reads TGTGCCTGGAGTCCTCACAGGGGGCTGACCGGGGAGCTGTTTTTT. Filled out from reference TRBV30 and TRBJ2-2, the complete variable domain reads SQTIHQWPATLVQPVGSPLSLECTVEGTSNPNLYWYRQAAGRGLQLLFYSVGIGQISSEVPQNLSASRPQDRQFILSSKKLLLSDSGFYLCAWSPHRGLTGELFFGEGSRLTVL.

The V call is TRBV5-1, the J call TRBJ2-2; 8 bases align to TRBD1. CDR3 size: 16 residues. V was clipped by 0 bases and J by 6 bases; unmatched bases: 7. Germline values: CDR1 SGHRS, CDR2 YFSETQ. CDR3 DNA: TGCGCCAGCAGCTTGGGGACAGGGACGAAGTCCGGGGAGCTGTTTTTT. This translates into CASSLGTGTKSGELFF.

This chain uses TRBV4-2 with TRBJ2-7, with 12 nucleotides matching TRBD2. Losses at the gene ends were 4 bases for V and 5 bases for J; bases not matched to a gene: 0. Germline V gene sequence: CDR1 LGHNA, CDR2 YNFKEQ. The CDR3 is 13 amino acids. The CDR3 reads CASSRLAGDEQYF. Here the CDR3 DNA reads TGTGCCAGCAGCCGACTAGCGGGAGACGAGCAGTACTTC.